This TCR beta chain was recorded in a study of tumor-infiltrating lymphocytes in primary liver carcinoma. The wider study: Staging placed the tumors at T1-T3 N0M0, and they measured roughly 4.2 to 10 cm across. Study-wide results and caveats: Only about 7-25% of top clones appeared in all five tumor regions.

Taking roughly 18-32 mg of unsorted bulk tissue, the authors co-extracted RNA and DNA. The length of the CDR3 is 13 residues. Per the germline V gene, CDR1 is MNHNS and CDR2 is SASEGT. Constant-region priming of around 500 ng total RNA yielded TCR beta cDNA. Sequencing libraries for TCR beta derived from three nested multiplex PCR rounds that used slightly modified ARM-PCR. Running 9 to 11 cycles apiece, the first two PCR rounds relied on TRBV1-TRBV30 forward primers together with a C-beta reverse primer. TCRdb redid the calling of the multiplex PCR reads with MiXCR, one entry per CDR3 protein. The table has tens of thousands of distinct CDR3 sequences, 71% seen once. As concerns this clonotype: Its antigen is unidentified. The junction departs from germline at one end; a sequencing error may be responsible.

J is TRBJ2-1 and V is TRBV6-1; the D is unclear. The TCR originated in a man in his forties with primary liver carcinoma and hepatitis B virus infection. The sequenced sample was liver tumor tissue from sampling region 5. Sample subset: tumor region T5, tumor centre. The CDR3 DNA follows: TGTGCTAGCAGTGAAGGCTCGACCATTGAGCAGTTCTTC. It codes for CASSEGSTIEQFF.